The text below deals with one T cell receptor (beta chain). This record comes from a study of patients and donors after allogeneic stem cell transplantation. CDR3 length equals 13 residues. The V and J ends lost 4 bases and 7 bases, in that order; junction bases with no gene match: 6. CDR1 is SGHRS and CDR2 is YFSETQ in the germline V gene. From the RT-PCR reads, TCRdb called clonotypes with MiXCR, one entry per CDR3 protein. The sample includes under 170,000 distinct CDR3 sequences, about a third of them seen just once. Sequencing was done on a sample of blood, either unsorted or a sorted T cell fraction (not recorded which). This chain uses TRBV5-1 with TRBJ2-5; 8 nucleotides match TRBD1. The receptor was derived from a human donor who was either an allogeneic HSCT recipient or a stem cell or donor lymphocyte infusion donor (not recorded which). It is not recorded whose cells these are; they may come from a transplant donor. The CDR3 nucleotides read TGCGCCAGCAGCACGGCCGGGACAGGGACCCAGTACTTC. It yields the protein CASSTAGTGTQYF.